This T cell receptor (beta chain) was sequenced in a study of shared clonotypes between healthy human individuals (dated by TCRdb to about 2020). Regarding the study in general: The cohort comprised a couple of women and a few men aged 18 to 49 years. To increase sequencing depth and limit assay-specific biases, different laboratories used diverse techniques to prepare libraries and sequence TCR repertoires. Per donor, leukapheresis produced somewhere between about 0.9 and 9.5 billion PBMCs. For each donor, three plates each were used for CD4 naive and CD4 memory, two plates were used for CD8 naive, and one plate was used for CD8 memory. The study deeply sequenced blood TCR repertoires of five healthy adults to estimate repertoire size and the extent of clonotype sharing between individuals. Results and caveats for the whole study, not just this receptor: Sampling was limited to blood, and TCR repertoires in tissue likely differ from TCR repertoires in blood. Because the study included only a small number of donors, the genetic and exposure-history diversity represented was limited. Pairwise subsampling led to the expectation that sequencing depth would affect the degree of clonotype sharing among donors. Incomplete sequencing was indicated by rarefaction of sorted-subset datasets, despite the large sequencing depth. Naive subsets generally had larger estimated clonotype richness than memory subsets. Sharing across several donors was observed for roughly 5.4% of naive CD4, 3.5% of naive CD8, about 2.3% of memory CD4, and around 0.42% of memory CD8 clonotypes. Compared with non-shared clonotypes, clonotypes shared by all four sorted-subset donors had higher generation probabilities.

Donors were healthy HIV-negative adults with no recently reported acute infections or vaccinations. Every donor was a Caucasian adult living in Nashville, Tennessee, USA. CD4+ T cells were enriched by magnetic negative selection, after which naive cells were positively selected on CD45RA and the negative fraction was taken as the memory subset. Blood was obtained by leukapheresis, after which PBMCs were separated by Ficoll-Histopaque density gradient centrifugation and cryopreserved in liquid nitrogen vapor phase. Purity and quantity of every magnetically sorted T cell population were checked by analytical flow cytometry. Genomic DNA was isolated from each sorted fraction and quantified by UV absorbance on a Nanodrop 2000c. The CDR3, from cysteine to phenylalanine, totals 12 residues. Of all the DNA, just the CDR3 is kept, 36 bases in frame from base 1. Trimming removed 4 bases from V and 4 bases from J, leaving 7 bases between the germline ends. In the germline V gene, CDR1 corresponds to MDHEN and CDR2 to SYDVKM.

Using the deep immunoSEQ assay, TCR CDR3 regions were amplified from genomic DNA by multiplex PCR. Extracted genomic DNA from each cell subset was spread evenly across all wells of several immunoSEQ 96-well plates, with each plate serving as a replicate. Each replicate PCR for sorted subsets received approximately 200 ng genomic DNA, equal to about 30,000 T cell genomes. Purified libraries were quantified with a Qubit 3.0 fluorometer, sized on a Bioanalyzer 2100, and re-quantified with the KAPA Library Quantification kit. Every immunoSEQ 96-well plate was sequenced on a dedicated single-read 150-cycle Illumina NextSeq 550 flow cell. In the source study's methods: Because the immunoSEQ output held only junctional sequences and lacked quality scores, the filtering could not match the filtering applied to full-length reads. Sequences were annotated with PyIR, a Python wrapper for IgBLAST v1.9, and V/J genes and CDR3 were assigned using IMGT germline references. Reads with weak V/J assignments (E-value above 1e-6), missing CDR3, stop codons, out-of-frame junctions, or ambiguous translated residues were removed. A V3J clonotype was defined by an identical inferred V gene, J gene, and CDR3 amino acid sequence. To compute the percentage overlap between repertoires, the number of shared unique clonotypes was divided by the size of the smaller repertoire. RTK rarefaction, the Chao1 estimator, and Recon v2.1 estimates of unobserved clonotypes were used to assess repertoire richness. Generation probabilities were computed with OLGA for all TCRbeta clonotypes obtained by the gDNA method from a few donors. In TCRdb, the immuneACCESS table is reduced to in-frame sequences with V and J assigned. These tables do not hold every clone; where another copy was compared, an unresolved V gene accounts for under half, and the others remain unexplained. V and J calls and clone size are copied from that table; D and trimming were computed from the DNA. A total of approximately 940,000 clones appear in this sample, roughly 72% of them only once. The ten largest clones capture approximately 1.5% of the sample.

As regards this clone: Its antigen specificity is not known. No per-base quality is available; no much larger clone lies one base away.

Recombination joined TRBV28 with TRBJ1-1; the D gene cannot be resolved reliably. Sequencing was performed on memory CD4+ T cells sorted from blood. The cell subset or site label for this specimen denotes: CD45RA-negative fraction. The TCR sequence derives from a man aged 18 to 35 in good health. The CDR3 has the sequence CASSYMGTEAFF. The bases read TGTGCCAGCAGTTATATGGGCACTGAAGCTTTCTTT.